This entry lists 20 T cell receptor beta chains sequenced from one sample in a study of cytomegalovirus exposure and HLA in healthy donors (dated by TCRdb to 2016 to 2017). The library was produced with the immunoSEQ multiplex PCR assay. The multiplex PCR relied on a mix of 60 forward primers for TCR Vbeta segments and 13 reverse primers for TCR Jbeta segments. TCRdb re-hosts the immuneACCESS table, in-frame sequences only. Its copies lack some clones; in the studies checked, an unresolved V gene accounts for under half of them, and the cause for the rest is not known. Here the sample has about 98,000 clones; 69% occur a single time. Over 1% of the sample goes to the ten largest clones. Sequencing was done on a sample of PBMCs. These receptors were taken from a female donor in good health and CMV-seronegative.

This rearrangement joins TRBV19 to TRBJ1-2; no firm D call. CDR3 length: 12 amino acids. Looked up from germline, CDR1 is LNHDA and CDR2 is SQIVND (reference sequence). V lost 3 bases and J lost 8, with 10 bases in between. CDR3 sequence reads: CASSILGEGYTF. The CDR3 DNA reads TGTGCCAGTAGTATCCTGGGAGAGGGCTACACCTTC.

The chain couples TRBV9 to TRBJ2-1; 9 positions match TRBD2. Looked up from germline, CDR1 is SGDLS and CDR2 is YYNGEE. V lost 0 bases, J lost 4 bases, and 5 bases stayed unmatched. There are 16 residues in the CDR3. CDR3 coding DNA: TGTGCCAGCAGCGTAGCGGGGACTAGCAGGTACAATGAGCAGTTCTTC. Its protein is CASSVAGTSRYNEQFF.

This chain links TRBV7-9 with TRBJ2-2; 8 nucleotides line up with TRBD2. Trimming at V came to 10 bases and at J to 2 bases, leaving 9 bases not matched to a gene. The CDR3 loop spans 15 amino acids. The germline V gene has CDR1 SEHNR and CDR2 FQNEAQ (reference sequence). CDR3 loop: CAIPAGGRNTGELFF. In DNA, the CDR3 is TGTGCCATCCCCGCGGGGGGACGTAACACCGGGGAGCTGTTTTTT.

This sequence joins TRBV27 and TRBJ2-7; TRBD1 matches at 7 bases. Per germline, CDR1 MNHEY and CDR2 SMNVEV (reference sequence). The J segment lost 0 bases and the V segment lost 5 bases, leaving 10 bases of the junction unmatched. The CDR3 length is 16 residues. In DNA, the CDR3 is TGTGCCAGCAGTCTCCGGGACAGTCCCTACTCCTACGAGCAGTACTTC. It is translated as CASSLRDSPYSYEQYF.

This chain links TRBV5-5 with TRBJ1-5; possibly TRBD1 for D (5 bases). Trimming pared 3 bases from V and 5 bases from J, leaving 12 bases between. The germline CDR1 and CDR2 sequences are SGHKS and YYEKEE (reference sequence). The CDR3 has 14 amino acids. CDR3 protein: CASSWGGDHQPQHF. DNA for the CDR3: TGTGCCAGCAGCTGGGGAGGGGATCATCAGCCCCAGCATTTT. The full variable domain, with the rest looked up from reference TRBV5-5 and TRBJ1-5, is DAGVTQSPTHLIKTRGQQVTLRCSPISGHKSVSWYQQVLGQGPQFIFQYYEKEERGRGNFPDRFSARQFPNYSSELNVNALLLGDSALYLCASSWGGDHQPQHFGDGTRLSIL.

This clone was recorded only once. This rearrangement joins TRBV29-1 to TRBJ2-3; D might be TRBD1 (7 bases). Per germline, CDR1 SQVTM and CDR2 ANQGSEA. Deletions cut 5 bases from V and 1 base from J, with 16 bases between. The CDR3 length is 15 residues. The CDR3 is CSVSPRGVRTDTQYF. CDR3 nucleotide sequence: TGCAGCGTTAGCCCCAGGGGGGTACGCACAGATACGCAGTATTTT.

This clone was seen a handful of times. DNA for the CDR3: TGCGCCAGCAGCCGGGCCGTCACAGATACGCAGTATTTT. Its translation: CASSRAVTDTQYF. The gene calls are TRBV4-1 and TRBJ2-3; D gene unclear. Trimming took 4 bases from V and 2 from J, leaving 7 bases between them. CDR3 length: 13 amino acids. Germline V gene sequence: CDR1 MGHRA, CDR2 YSYEKL.

The chain is built from TRBV6-1 and TRBJ2-5; D remains ambiguous. This CDR3 is built from 14 residues. CDR1 is MNHNS and CDR2 is SASEGT in the germline V gene. The V end lost 7 bases, the J end lost 0 bases, and 12 bases lay between the germline ends. CDR3 protein: CASIMGQYQETQYF. The CDR3 DNA reads as TGTGCCAGCATAATGGGCCAGTACCAAGAGACCCAGTACTTC.

J is TRBJ2-7 and V is TRBV9; TRBD2 agrees at 11 bases. This CDR3 contains 15 residues. The germline CDR1 and CDR2 sequences are SGDLS and YYNGEE. The V and J ends lost 0 bases and 4 bases, in that order; junction bases with no gene match: 3. The CDR3 coding sequence is TGTGCCAGCAGCGTAGCCGGGACTAGCGGATACGAGCAGTACTTC. This sequence encodes CASSVAGTSGYEQYF.

The V call is TRBV4-1, the J call TRBJ1-5; 10 nucleotides agree with TRBD1. After removal of 4 bases from V and 2 bases from J, the junction contained 5 bases not matched to a gene. In germline, CDR1 is MGHRA, CDR2 YSYEKL. The CDR3 covers 16 residues. As DNA, the CDR3 is TGCGCCAGCAGCCTTACCGGGACAGGGGGCAATCAGCCCCAGCATTTT. Residues: CASSLTGTGGNQPQHF.

The V and J genes are TRBV11-2 and TRBJ1-2; the match to TRBD1 covers 7 bases. The germline V gene has CDR1 SGHAT and CDR2 FQNNGV. CDR3 size: 15 residues. Trimming took 0 bases from V and 4 from J; bases not matched to a gene: 5. In DNA form, the CDR3 reads TGTGCCAGCAGCTTAGATCAAACAGGGGTCTATGGCTACACCTTC. It is translated as CASSLDQTGVYGYTF.

J is TRBJ2-7 and V is TRBV4-1; TRBD2 agrees at 10 bases. The V gene's germline CDR1 is MGHRA and CDR2 YSYEKL. V gave up 1 base and J gave up 3 bases; unmatched junction bases: 6. The CDR3 contains 16 residues. This CDR3 is CASSQVASGSLYEQYF. The CDR3 nucleotides read TGCGCCAGCAGCCAAGTTGCTAGCGGGAGTCTCTACGAGCAGTACTTC.

The chain combines TRBV30 with TRBJ2-2, with 7 bases lining up with TRBD1. This CDR3 has 13 residues. Germline loops: CDR1 GTSNPN, CDR2 SVGIG (reference sequence). Unmatched junction bases numbered 3, after V lost 2 bases and J lost 6 bases. CDR3 sequence (DNA): TGTGCCTGGAGTAAGGGGGCCCCCGGGGAGCTGTTTTTT. It yields the protein CAWSKGAPGELFF.

The table lists this clone with a few counts. This chain links TRBV5-4 with TRBJ2-1; 8 nucleotides match TRBD2. Germline V lookup: CDR1 SGHNT, CDR2 YYREEE (reference sequence). With V trimmed by 0 bases and J by 0 bases, 2 bases remained unmatched. The CDR3 is 16 amino acids. CDR3 in amino acids: CASSLGGTSSYNEQFF. The CDR3 DNA sequence: TGTGCCAGCAGCTTGGGGGGGACTAGCTCCTACAATGAGCAGTTCTTC.

The V and J genes are TRBV7-9 and TRBJ2-7; D is unclear. Germline V gene data show CDR1 as SEHNR and CDR2 as FQNEAQ (reference sequence). The CDR3 spans 11 residues. Trimming left V 4 bases short and J 6 bases short, with 7 bases between. CDR3 sequence: CASSSNFEQYF. In DNA, the CDR3 is TGTGCCAGCAGCTCCAACTTCGAGCAGTACTTC.

This chain connects TRBV5-4 to TRBJ1-3; TRBD1 might be the D (5 bases). Germline values: CDR1 SGHNT, CDR2 YYREEE (reference sequence). V lost 2 bases to trimming and J lost 4 bases, with 13 bases between them. This CDR3 contains 15 residues. CDR3 residues: CASSLNRGDGNTIYF. CDR3 nucleotides: TGTGCCAGCAGCTTAAATCGGGGGGACGGAAACACCATATATTTT.

This clone has only a few counts. This chain joins TRBV9 and TRBJ2-1; TRBD2 matches at 8 bases. V lost 4 bases and J lost 6; bases outside the gene matches: 12. The CDR3 covers 16 residues. CDR1 is SGDLS, CDR2 YYNGEE, per germline. This chain's CDR3 is CASSPQGSGGLNEQFF. CDR3 in DNA: TGTGCCAGCAGCCCCCAGGGGAGCGGGGGCCTCAATGAGCAGTTCTTC.

This clone was counted only a few times. The chain carries TRBV29-1 and TRBJ1-1, with unresolved D. Germline CDR1 reads SQVTM; CDR2 reads ANQGSEA. The CDR3 consists of 14 residues. Trimming took 7 bases from V and 0 from J, leaving 15 bases between them. CDR3 in amino acids: CSALRNPMNTEAFF. CDR3 bases: TGCAGCGCCCTCAGGAATCCCATGAACACTGAAGCTTTCTTT.

This clone was seen once. The chain combines TRBV5-6 with TRBJ2-1; 7 positions match TRBD2. The germline CDR1 and CDR2 sequences are SGHDT and YYEEEE. The V and J ends lost 0 bases and 4 bases, in that order; junction bases with no gene match: 7. The CDR3 has 16 amino acids. This CDR3 reads CASSLASNSGYNEQFF. The DNA for the CDR3 is TGTGCCAGCAGCTTGGCCTCCAATAGCGGGTACAATGAGCAGTTCTTC.

The chain combines TRBV11-3 with TRBJ2-7, with D maybe TRBD1 (6 bases). CDR1 and CDR2 from the germline V gene are SGHNT and YENEEA. Trimming took off 5 bases at V and 1 base at J, with 15 bases between the two ends. The CDR3 length is 15 residues. CDR3 in DNA: TGTGCCAGCAGCCTAGCCCTAGGACAGTCCTACGAGCAGTACTTC. Translated, it gives CASSLALGQSYEQYF.